The present T cell receptor beta chain was sequenced within a study of molecular identifiers for immune sequencing clone quantification. TCRdb itself ran the PCR reads through MiXCR, one entry per CDR3 protein. The profile shows approximately 97,000 distinct CDR3 sequences, about 24% of them singletons. CDR1 SGHAT and CDR2 FQNNGV come from the germline V gene. This CDR3 is built from 12 residues. Trimming shortened V by 1 base and J by 5 bases, and 4 bases separated the two germline ends. This clonotype occurred many times. This TCR was recovered from a human donor in good health. Some libraries in this study had Jurkat cell RNA spiked in. Material: naive CD8+ T cells from blood, with Jurkat cell RNA spiked in. Subset indicated: FACS-sorted CD8+CD4-CCR7+CD45RA+ naive T cells. The V and J genes are TRBV11-2 and TRBJ2-3; no clear D gene. Here the CDR3 reads CASSLGGDTQYF. CDR3 DNA sequence: TGTGCCAGCAGCTTAGGGGGAGATACGCAGTATTTT.